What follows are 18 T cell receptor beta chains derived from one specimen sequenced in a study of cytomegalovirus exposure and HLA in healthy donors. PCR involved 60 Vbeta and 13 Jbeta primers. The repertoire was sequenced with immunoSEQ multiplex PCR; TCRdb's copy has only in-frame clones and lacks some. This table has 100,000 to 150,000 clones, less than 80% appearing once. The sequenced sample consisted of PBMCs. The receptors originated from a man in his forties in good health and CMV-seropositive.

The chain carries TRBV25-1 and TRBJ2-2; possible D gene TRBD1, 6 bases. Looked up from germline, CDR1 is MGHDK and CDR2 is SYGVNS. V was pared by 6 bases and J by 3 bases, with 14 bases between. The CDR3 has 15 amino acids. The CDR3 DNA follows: TGTGCCAGCAGACCAACAGGGCGGGACACCGGGGAGCTGTTTTTT. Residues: CASRPTGRDTGELFF.

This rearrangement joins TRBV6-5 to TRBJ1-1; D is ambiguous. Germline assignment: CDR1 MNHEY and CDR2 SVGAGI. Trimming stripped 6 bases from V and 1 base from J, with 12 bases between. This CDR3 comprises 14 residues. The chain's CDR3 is CASSGSPGNTEAFF. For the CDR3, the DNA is TGTGCCAGCAGCGGAAGTCCAGGGAACACTGAAGCTTTCTTT.

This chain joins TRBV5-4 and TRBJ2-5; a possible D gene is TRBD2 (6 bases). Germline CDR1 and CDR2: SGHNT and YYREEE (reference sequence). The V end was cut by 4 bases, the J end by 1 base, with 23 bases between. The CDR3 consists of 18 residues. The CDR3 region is CASSLPNLARGGQETQYF. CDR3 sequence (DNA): TGTGCCAGCAGCCTCCCCAATCTCGCGCGGGGAGGCCAAGAGACCCAGTACTTC.

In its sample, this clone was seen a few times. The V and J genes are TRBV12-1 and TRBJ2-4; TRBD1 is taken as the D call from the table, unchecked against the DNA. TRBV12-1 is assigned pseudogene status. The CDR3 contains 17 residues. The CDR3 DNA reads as TGTGCCAGCAGCCGCAATACAGGGCTACTAGCCAAAAACATTCAGTACTTC. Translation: CASSRNTGLLAKNIQYF.

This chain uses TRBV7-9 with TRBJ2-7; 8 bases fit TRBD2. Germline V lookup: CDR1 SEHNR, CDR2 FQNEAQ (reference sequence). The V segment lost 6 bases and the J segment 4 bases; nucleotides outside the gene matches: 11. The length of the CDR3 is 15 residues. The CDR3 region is CASSTTGTSAYEQYF. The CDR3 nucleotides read TGTGCCAGCAGTACTACCGGGACTAGTGCTTACGAGCAGTACTTC.

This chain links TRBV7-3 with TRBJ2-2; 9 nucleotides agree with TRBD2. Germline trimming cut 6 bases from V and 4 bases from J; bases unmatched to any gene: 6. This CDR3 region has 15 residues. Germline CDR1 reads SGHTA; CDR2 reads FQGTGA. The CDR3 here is CASREASGTTGELFF. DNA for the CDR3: TGTGCCAGCAGGGAGGCTAGCGGGACCACCGGGGAGCTGTTTTTT. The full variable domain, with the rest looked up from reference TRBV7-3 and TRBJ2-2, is GAGVSQTPSNKVTEKGKYVELRCDPISGHTALYWYRQSLGQGPEFLIYFQGTGAADDSGLPNDRFFAVRPEGSVSTLKIQRTERGDSAVYLCASREASGTTGELFFGEGSRLTVL.

DNA of the CDR3: TGTGCCAGCAGCTTGGCGGGCGGAAACGAGCAGTACTTC. Translation gives CASSLAGGNEQYF. The genes are TRBV7-2 and TRBJ2-7; D perhaps matches TRBD2 (5 bases). Trimming removed 3 bases from V and 5 bases from J, with 11 bases in between. Germline loops: CDR1 SGHTA, CDR2 FQGNSA. The CDR3 consists of 13 residues.

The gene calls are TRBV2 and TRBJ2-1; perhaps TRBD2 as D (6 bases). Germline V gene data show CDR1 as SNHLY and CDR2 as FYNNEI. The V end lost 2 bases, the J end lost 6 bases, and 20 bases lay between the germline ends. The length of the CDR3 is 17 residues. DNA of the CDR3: TGTGCCAGCAGTGAAACCCCACCCGGGACTCCATCCAATGAGCAGTTCTTC. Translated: CASSETPPGTPSNEQFF.

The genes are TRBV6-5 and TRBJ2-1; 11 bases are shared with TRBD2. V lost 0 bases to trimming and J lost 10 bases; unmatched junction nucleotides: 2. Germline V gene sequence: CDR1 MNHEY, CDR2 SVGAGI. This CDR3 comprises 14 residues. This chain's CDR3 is CASSYSTSGNEQFF. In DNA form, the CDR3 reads TGTGCCAGCAGTTACTCGACTAGCGGGAACGAGCAGTTCTTC.

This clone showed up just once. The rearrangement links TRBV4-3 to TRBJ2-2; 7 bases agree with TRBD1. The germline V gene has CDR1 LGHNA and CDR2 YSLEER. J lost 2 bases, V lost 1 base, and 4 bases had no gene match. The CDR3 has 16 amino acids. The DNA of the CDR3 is TGCGCCAGCAGCCAAGGGACAGGTCGCAACACCGGGGAGCTGTTTTTT. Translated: CASSQGTGRNTGELFF.

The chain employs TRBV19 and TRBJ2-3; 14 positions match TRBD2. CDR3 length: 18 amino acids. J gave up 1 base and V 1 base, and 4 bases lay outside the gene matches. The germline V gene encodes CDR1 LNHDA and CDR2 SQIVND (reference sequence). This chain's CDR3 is CASSIGLAGGPGTDTQYF. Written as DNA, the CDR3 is TGTGCCAGTAGTATAGGACTAGCGGGAGGGCCTGGCACAGATACGCAGTATTTT.

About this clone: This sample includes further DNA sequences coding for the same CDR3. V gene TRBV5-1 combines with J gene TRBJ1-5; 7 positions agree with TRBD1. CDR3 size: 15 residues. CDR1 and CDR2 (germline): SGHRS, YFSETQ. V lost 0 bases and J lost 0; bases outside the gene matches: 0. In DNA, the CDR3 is TGCGCCAGCAGCTTGGACAGGGGTAGCAATCAGCCCCAGCATTTT. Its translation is CASSLDRGSNQPQHF.

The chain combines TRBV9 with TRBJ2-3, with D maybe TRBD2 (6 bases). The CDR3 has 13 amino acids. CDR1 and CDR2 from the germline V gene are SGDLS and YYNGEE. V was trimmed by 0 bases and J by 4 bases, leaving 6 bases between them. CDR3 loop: CASSVGGADTQYF. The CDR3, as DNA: TGTGCCAGCAGCGTAGGCGGGGCAGATACGCAGTATTTT.

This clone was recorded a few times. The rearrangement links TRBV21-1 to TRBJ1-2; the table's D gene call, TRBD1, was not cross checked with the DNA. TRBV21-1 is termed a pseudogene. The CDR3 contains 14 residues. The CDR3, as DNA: TGTGCCAGCACGATAACAGGGAGCAACTATGGCTACACCTTC. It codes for CASTITGSNYGYTF.

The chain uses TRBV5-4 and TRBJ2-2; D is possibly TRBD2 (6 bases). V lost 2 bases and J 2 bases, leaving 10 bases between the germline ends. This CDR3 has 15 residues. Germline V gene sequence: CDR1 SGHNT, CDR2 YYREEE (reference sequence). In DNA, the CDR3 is TGTGCCAGCAGCTTCGGGACTCAAAACACCGGGGAGCTGTTTTTT. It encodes CASSFGTQNTGELFF.

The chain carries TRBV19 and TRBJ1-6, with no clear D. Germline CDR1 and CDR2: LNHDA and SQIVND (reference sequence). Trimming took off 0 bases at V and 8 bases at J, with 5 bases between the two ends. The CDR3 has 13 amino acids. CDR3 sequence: CASSIEGDSPLHF. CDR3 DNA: TGTGCCAGTAGTATAGAAGGAGATTCACCCCTCCACTTT.

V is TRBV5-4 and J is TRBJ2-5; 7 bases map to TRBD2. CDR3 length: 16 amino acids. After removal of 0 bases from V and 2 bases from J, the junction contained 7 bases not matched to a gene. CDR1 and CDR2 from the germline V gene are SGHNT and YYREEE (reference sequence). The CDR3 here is CASSLASAGAQETQYF. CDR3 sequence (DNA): TGTGCCAGCAGCTTGGCCTCTGCGGGAGCACAAGAGACCCAGTACTTC.

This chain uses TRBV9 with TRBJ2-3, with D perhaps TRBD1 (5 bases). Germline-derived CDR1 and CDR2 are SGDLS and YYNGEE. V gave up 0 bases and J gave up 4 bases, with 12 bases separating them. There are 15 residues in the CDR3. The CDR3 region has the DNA TGTGCCAGCAGCGTAGAAGGAAGGGGTGCAGATACGCAGTATTTT. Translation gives CASSVEGRGADTQYF.